The 21 T cell receptor beta chains in this list originate from one sample, sequenced in a study of control samples from healthy donors and cancer patients. The method was immunoSEQ multiplex PCR; TCRdb's version includes in-frame clones alone and lacks a portion of them. Of approximately 84,000 clones listed, 82% are singletons. Sequences were obtained from blood. The receptors derive from a woman aged 60-75 years in good health.

The chain recombines TRBV14 with TRBJ2-7, with D perhaps being TRBD1 or TRBD2 (5 bases each). Germline V CDR1 and CDR2: SGHDN, FVKESK. V lost 2 bases to trimming and J lost 4 bases, with 15 bases between them. The CDR3 contains 15 residues. CDR3 residues: CASSQRDPGFYEQYF. The CDR3 nucleotides are TGTGCCAGCAGCCAAAGGGACCCAGGGTTTTACGAGCAGTACTTC. Based on the CDR3 plus reference TRBV14 and TRBJ2-7, the full variable domain is EAGVTQFPSHSVIEKGQTVTLRCDPISGHDNLYWYRRVMGKEIKFLLHFVKESKQDESGMPNNRFLAERTGGTYSTLKVQPAELEDSGVYFCASSQRDPGFYEQYFGPGTRLTVT.

The V gene is TRBV14, the J gene TRBJ1-2; D not certain. The CDR3 contains 18 residues. Between the trimmed V and J ends, which lost 0 bases and 2 bases, there was a span of 19 bases. Looked up from germline, CDR1 is SGHDN and CDR2 is FVKESK. As DNA, the CDR3 is TGTGCCAGCAGCCAAGAGATGGGGAAATGGCGGACCAACTATGGCTACACCTTC. This encodes CASSQEMGKWRTNYGYTF. Looking up the rest from reference TRBV14 and TRBJ1-2 gives the full variable domain: EAGVTQFPSHSVIEKGQTVTLRCDPISGHDNLYWYRRVMGKEIKFLLHFVKESKQDESGMPNNRFLAERTGGTYSTLKVQPAELEDSGVYFCASSQEMGKWRTNYGYTFGSGTRLTVV.

The chain couples TRBV29-1 to TRBJ1-1; D remains unclear. CDR3 length: 11 residues. Germline assignment: CDR1 SQVTM and CDR2 ANQGSEA. The V gene lost 4 bases and the J gene lost 7 bases, with 10 bases spanning the gap. This CDR3 is CSVGSTLEAFF. CDR3 nucleotides: TGCAGCGTTGGTTCAACCCTTGAAGCTTTCTTT.

This clone occurred once. This sequence joins TRBV5-1 and TRBJ1-5; D gene ambiguous. CDR3 length: 16 residues. V lost 1 base, J lost 2 bases, and 13 bases lay in between. From germline, CDR1 is SGHRS and CDR2 YFSETQ. CDR3 nucleotides: TGCGCCAGCAGCTTGAGCATGCTAGAAGGCAATCAGCCCCAGCATTTT. As protein: CASSLSMLEGNQPQHF.

This clone was observed once. The same CDR3 is also encoded by other DNA sequences in this sample. The chain employs TRBV11-3 and TRBJ2-7; tentative D call: TRBD2 (5 bases). Germline assignment: CDR1 SGHNT and CDR2 YENEEA. Trimming shortened V by 11 bases and J by 7 bases, and 18 bases separated the two germline ends. This CDR3 comprises 12 residues. CDR3 coding DNA: TGTGCCGGTCTAGCAGGAGGTTGGGAGCAGTACTTC. This encodes CAGLAGGWEQYF.

The chain carries TRBV24-1 and TRBJ1-4; possible D gene TRBD1, 6 bases. This CDR3 spans 17 amino acids. V was trimmed by 3 bases and J by 5 bases, leaving 18 bases between them. The germline CDR1 and CDR2 sequences are KGHDR and SFDVKD. The CDR3 is CATSDGGRGQTNEKLFF. The CDR3 DNA is TGTGCCACCAGTGATGGGGGTCGGGGACAAACCAATGAAAAACTGTTTTTT.

V gene TRBV16 combines with J gene TRBJ1-1, with D hard to call. This CDR3 spans 15 amino acids. Germline CDR1 and CDR2: KGHSY and FQNENV. V was clipped by 0 bases and J by 3 bases, with 11 bases between them. CDR3 residues: CASSQSWETYTEAFF. For the CDR3, the DNA is TGTGCCAGCAGCCAATCGTGGGAAACGTACACTGAAGCTTTCTTT.

The V gene is TRBV6-1, the J gene TRBJ2-3; tentatively, D is TRBD2 (6 bases). This CDR3 contains 15 residues. Germline loops: CDR1 MNHNS, CDR2 SASEGT. V was clipped by 3 bases and J by 4 bases, with 14 bases between them. In DNA form, the CDR3 reads TGTGCCAGCAGTGAGTCTCGGGGAGGAGCAGATACGCAGTATTTT. It specifies CASSESRGGADTQYF.

This clone has only one observation. The chain uses TRBV20-1 and TRBJ1-6, with 9 bases matching TRBD1. The V and J ends lost 3 bases and 7 bases, in that order; junction bases with no gene match: 10. CDR1 DFQATT and CDR2 SNEGSKA come from the germline V gene (reference sequence). The CDR3 covers 16 residues. The DNA of the CDR3 is TGCAGTGCTAGTCCATTACAGGGGGCAGGGAATTCACCCCTCCACTTT. Translation: CSASPLQGAGNSPLHF.

This clone was seen a handful of times. This chain links TRBV18 with TRBJ2-7, with TRBD1 identical over 7 bases. CDR1 KGHSH and CDR2 LQKENI come from the germline V gene. Losses at the gene ends were 3 bases for V and 2 bases for J; bases not matched to a gene: 7. The CDR3 loop spans 15 amino acids. The CDR3 loop is CASSPDRVRTYEQYF. In nucleotides, the CDR3 is TGTGCCAGCTCACCCGACAGGGTACGAACCTACGAGCAGTACTTC.

The chain links TRBV6-1 to TRBJ1-2; weak D call: TRBD1 (5 bases). The germline CDR1 and CDR2 sequences are MNHNS and SASEGT. This CDR3 is built from 14 residues. The V end was cut by 3 bases, the J end by 5 bases, with 13 bases between. CDR3 region: CASSEWDRVYGYTF. CDR3 DNA sequence: TGTGCCAGCAGTGAGTGGGACCGAGTATATGGCTACACCTTC.

J is TRBJ1-5 and V is TRBV6-5; D call uncertain. Germline V gene lookup returns CDR1 MNHEY and CDR2 SVGAGI. V lost 7 bases to trimming and J lost 7 bases, with 20 bases between them. The CDR3 has 15 residues. Here the CDR3 DNA reads TGTGCCAGCACTCCGACCTTCAACACGGGGCAGCCCCAGCATTTT. As protein: CASTPTFNTGQPQHF.

This sequence joins TRBV20-1 and TRBJ2-7; D is unresolved. The CDR3 has 12 residues. V was shortened by 3 bases and J by 3 bases, with 9 bases between the two germline ends. Germline V lookup: CDR1 DFQATT, CDR2 SNEGSKA (reference sequence). CDR3 bases: TGCAGTGCTAGTCAGGCCGTCTACGAGCAGTACTTC. It translates to CSASQAVYEQYF.

The chain combines TRBV5-4 with TRBJ1-2, with D unclear. The CDR3 length is 14 residues. The ends were cut back, 2 bases at V and 0 bases at J, with 8 bases in the middle. CDR1 is SGHNT and CDR2 is YYREEE in the germline V gene (reference sequence). CDR3 residues: CASSLPESNYGYTF. The CDR3 bases are TGTGCCAGCAGCTTACCAGAATCTAACTATGGCTACACCTTC.

The V and J genes are TRBV29-1 and TRBJ1-2, with 9 bases fitting TRBD1. The length of the CDR3 is 13 residues. In germline, CDR1 is SQVTM, CDR2 ANQGSEA. V shed 7 bases and J 8 bases; nucleotides not matched to a gene: 11. For the CDR3, the DNA is TGCAGCGCCGACCGGGGGACAGGGCAGGGCTACACCTTC. Residues: CSADRGTGQGYTF.

The J gene is TRBJ1-4, the V gene TRBV28, with 7 bases aligning to TRBD1. The CDR3 totals 14 residues. The V and J ends lost 7 bases and 7 bases, in that order; junction bases with no gene match: 9. The germline V gene has CDR1 MDHEN and CDR2 SYDVKM. The CDR3 loop is CASNSRGLGEKLFF. The CDR3 DNA is TGTGCCAGCAACAGCAGGGGGTTGGGTGAAAAACTGTTTTTT.

The chain uses TRBV21-1 and TRBJ1-1. TRBV21-1 is termed a pseudogene. CDR3 length equals 20 residues. CDR3: CASTRQGLQYSWEMNTEAFF. The CDR3 DNA sequence: TGTGCCAGCACCCGGCAGGGCCTACAATACTCCTGGGAGATGAACACTGAAGCTTTCTTT.

The CDR3 DNA follows: TGTGCCAGCAGTTGGGGCGACAGGGGGGACTACAATGAGCAGTTCTTC. It specifies CASSWGDRGDYNEQFF. The gene calls are TRBV6-2 or TRBV6-3 and TRBJ2-1; 9 bases are a match to TRBD1. Germline assignment: CDR1 MNHEY and CDR2 SVGEGT. The CDR3 runs 16 residues. The V and J ends lost 4 bases and 3 bases, in that order; junction bases with no gene match: 7.

This rearrangement joins TRBV7-2 to TRBJ2-7, with D possibly TRBD1 on 6 matching bases. V shed 3 bases and J shed 2 bases, with 8 bases lying between them. Germline lookup yields CDR1 SGHTA and CDR2 FQGNSA. This CDR3 region has 13 residues. CDR3 residues: CASSFTGTYEQYF. The CDR3 region has the DNA TGTGCCAGCAGCTTCACAGGGACCTACGAGCAGTACTTC. The entire variable domain, with the rest obtained from reference TRBV7-2 and TRBJ2-7, is as follows: GAGVSQSPSNKVTEKGKDVELRCDPISGHTALYWYRQSLGQGLEFLIYFQGNSAPDKSGLPSDRFSAERTGGSVSTLTIQRTQQEDSAVYLCASSFTGTYEQYFGPGTRLTVT.

Only a few counts were recorded for this clone. The rearrangement links TRBV28 to TRBJ1-6; D remains ambiguous. Deletions cut 7 bases from V and 0 bases from J, with 13 bases between. Per germline, CDR1 MDHEN and CDR2 SYDVKM. CDR3 length: 16 residues. The DNA for the CDR3 is TGTGCCAGCAAGAACCGCGGGAGCTCCTATAATTCACCCCTCCACTTT. This gives the protein CASKNRGSSYNSPLHF.

The chain uses TRBV5-1 and TRBJ1-6; D not certain. Germline V lookup: CDR1 SGHRS, CDR2 YFSETQ. The CDR3 covers 14 residues. V shed 0 bases and J shed 5 bases, with 6 bases lying between them. CDR3 sequence reads: CASSLGPDNSPLHF. In DNA form, the CDR3 reads TGCGCCAGCAGCTTGGGTCCGGATAATTCACCCCTCCACTTT.